The 20 T cell receptor beta chains in this list originate from one sample, sequenced in a study of radiation and T cells in renal cell carcinoma. The time point here: blood 4 weeks post-SBRT, at nephrectomy. The treatment: 15 Gy SBRT to primary tumor, nephrectomy 4 weeks later. Assay: immunoSEQ multiplex PCR; the TCRdb copy retains only in-frame clones and omits some. The table records tens of thousands of clones, roughly nine tenths of them present only once. The sample in question was blood, obtained from a patient whose treatment included radiotherapy and nephrectomy. The receptors originated from a woman in her 70s with renal cell carcinoma.

The chain employs TRBV7-2 and TRBJ1-6, with TRBD1 as a possible D gene (5 bases). Germline lookup yields CDR1 SGHTA and CDR2 FQGNSA. This CDR3 spans 14 amino acids. Between the trimmed V and J ends, which lost 2 bases and 5 bases, there was a span of 7 bases. The CDR3 here is CASSLTRDNSPLHF. As DNA, the CDR3 is TGTGCCAGCAGCTTAACCAGGGATAATTCACCCCTCCACTTT.

The chain is built from TRBV10-3 and TRBJ2-7; tentative D call: TRBD2 (6 bases). Germline lookup yields CDR1 ENHRY and CDR2 SYGVKD. The CDR3 has 14 residues. V lost 2 bases and J 7 bases, leaving 15 bases between the germline ends. CDR3 in DNA: TGTGCCATCAGTGAGGCCCTACCCGGGAGAGAGCAGTACTTC. This sequence encodes CAISEALPGREQYF.

The chain recombines TRBV5-5 with TRBJ1-4; the match to TRBD1 covers 7 bases. Germline CDR1 reads SGHKS; CDR2 reads YYEKEE (reference sequence). There are 17 residues in the CDR3. With V trimmed by 4 bases and J by 0 bases, 9 bases remained unmatched. The CDR3 loop reads CASSPGAGGATNEKLFF. The CDR3 DNA reads as TGTGCCAGCAGCCCTGGGGCAGGGGGTGCAACTAATGAAAAACTGTTTTTT.

This clone was counted a single time. This chain links TRBV6-6 with TRBJ2-1; the match to TRBD1 covers 11 bases. The CDR3 is made up of 15 amino acids. In germline, CDR1 is MNHNY, CDR2 SVGAGI (reference sequence). V was clipped by 6 bases and J by 7 bases; unmatched bases: 8. This chain's CDR3 is CASSTGQGAGNEQFF. The CDR3 DNA sequence: TGTGCCAGCAGCACAGGACAGGGGGCGGGAAATGAGCAGTTCTTC.

The chain joins TRBV11-2 to TRBJ2-7, with 8 bases lining up with TRBD1. The CDR3 loop spans 14 amino acids. V was clipped by 5 bases and J by 3 bases; unmatched bases: 6. From germline, CDR1 is SGHAT and CDR2 FQNNGV. Here the CDR3 reads CASSPDRAYYEQYF. The DNA of the CDR3 is TGTGCCAGCAGCCCGGACAGGGCTTACTACGAGCAGTACTTC.

J is TRBJ2-7 and V is TRBV5-1; TRBD1 or TRBD2 may be the D gene (6 bases each). This CDR3 spans 13 amino acids. Trimming stripped 3 bases from V and 5 bases from J, with 12 bases between. Germline CDR1 reads SGHRS; CDR2 reads YFSETQ. The CDR3 DNA sequence: TGCGCCAGCAGCTCCGGAGGGGGGAACGAGCAGTACTTC. This encodes CASSSGGGNEQYF. The complete variable domain, with remaining parts taken from reference TRBV5-1 and TRBJ2-7, reads KAGVTQTPRYLIKTRGQQVTLSCSPISGHRSVSWYQQTPGQGLQFLFEYFSETQRNKGNFPGRFSGRQFSNSRSEMNVSTLELGDSALYLCASSSGGGNEQYFGPGTRLTVT.

This chain joins TRBV6-5 and TRBJ1-1, with a tentative D call TRBD1 (5 bases). V gave up 6 bases and J gave up 2 bases, with 13 bases separating them. CDR1 MNHEY and CDR2 SVGAGI come from the germline V gene. This CDR3 is built from 14 residues. For the CDR3, the DNA is TGTGCCAGCAGACTTCAGGGTTACAACACTGAAGCTTTCTTT. Translating gives CASRLQGYNTEAFF.

The rearrangement uses TRBV6-5 and TRBJ1-4, with 7 bases fitting TRBD1. This CDR3 region has 13 residues. The trim removed 5 bases at V and 9 bases at J, leaving 6 bases unmatched. Germline V CDR1 and CDR2: MNHEY, SVGAGI. CDR3 coding DNA: TGTGCCAGCAGTCAGACAGGGAATCAAAAACTGTTTTTT. Encoded protein: CASSQTGNQKLFF.

This chain uses TRBV5-1 with TRBJ2-2, with 7 bases lining up with TRBD1. The V and J ends lost 6 bases and 6 bases, in that order; junction bases with no gene match: 8. CDR3 length equals 14 residues. The germline V gene has CDR1 SGHRS and CDR2 YFSETQ. For the CDR3, the DNA is TGCGCCAGCAAGTCCGGCCAGGGGGCCGGGGAGCTGTTTTTT. Amino acids: CASKSGQGAGELFF.

This clone was counted a single time. The chain has TRBV6-1 and TRBJ2-7; D perhaps matches TRBD2 (6 bases). Per the germline V gene, CDR1 is MNHNS and CDR2 is SASEGT. The CDR3 is made up of 13 amino acids. Trimming shortened V by 4 bases and J by 1 base, and 8 bases separated the two germline ends. CDR3 DNA: TGTGCCAGCAGTGCCGGGACTTCCTACGAGCAGTACTTC. This sequence encodes CASSAGTSYEQYF.

The rearrangement links TRBV27 to TRBJ2-6; 9 nucleotides match TRBD1. Trimming removed 7 bases from V and 3 bases from J; junction bases left unmatched: 7. Germline CDR1 and CDR2: MNHEY and SMNVEV (reference sequence). This CDR3 has 16 residues. The CDR3 DNA sequence: TGTGCCAGCAAACAGGGGGCTTTCGGTGGGGCCAACGTCCTGACTTTC. Its protein is CASKQGAFGGANVLTF.

The chain is built from TRBV6-1 and TRBJ1-5; 7 nucleotides align to TRBD1. Germline V gene data show CDR1 as MNHNS and CDR2 as SASEGT. With 1 base clipped from V and 4 bases from J, the junction kept 4 bases outside the gene matches. The CDR3 is 15 residues long. DNA of the CDR3: TGTGCCAGCAGTGAAGGACAGGGACGGAATCAGCCCCAGCATTTT. Encoded protein: CASSEGQGRNQPQHF.

The chain is built from TRBV30 and TRBJ2-3, with 9 bases aligning to TRBD2. This CDR3 has 15 amino acids. The germline V gene encodes CDR1 GTSNPN and CDR2 SVGIG (reference sequence). The J segment lost 4 bases and the V segment lost 5 bases, leaving 10 bases of the junction unmatched. CDR3 DNA: TGTGCCTGGGTAGCACCTAGCGGGGCCGCAGATACGCAGTATTTT. Translated: CAWVAPSGAADTQYF.

The V call is TRBV2, the J call TRBJ1-1; 10 bases are a match to TRBD1. V trimming: 3 bases; J trimming: 6 bases; junction bases outside the gene matches: 7. The CDR3 has 15 residues. Per the germline V gene, CDR1 is SNHLY and CDR2 is FYNNEI. Here the CDR3 DNA reads TGTGCCAGCAGTGATTGGGGACAGGGGACCCCTGAAGCTTTCTTT. Protein product: CASSDWGQGTPEAFF.

The J gene is TRBJ2-2, the V gene TRBV28, with D possibly being TRBD2 (5 bases). The V gene's germline CDR1 is MDHEN and CDR2 SYDVKM. The germline V and J ends were trimmed by 7 bases and 1 base, with 7 bases remaining between them. The CDR3 is 13 amino acids. The CDR3 sequence: CASKRQNTGELFF. In DNA form, the CDR3 reads TGTGCCAGCAAGCGGCAGAACACCGGGGAGCTGTTTTTT.

The rearrangement uses TRBV9 and TRBJ2-3; D possibly matches TRBD1 or TRBD2 (5 bases each). CDR1 and CDR2 from the germline V gene are SGDLS and YYNGEE. Trimming removed 1 base from V and 2 bases from J, with 11 bases in between. The CDR3 length is 15 residues. The CDR3 is CASSVRDGYTDTQYF. The CDR3 region has the DNA TGTGCCAGCAGCGTAAGGGACGGATACACAGATACGCAGTATTTT. Full variable domain (rest looked up from reference TRBV9 and TRBJ2-3): DSGVTQTPKHLITATGQRVTLRCSPRSGDLSVYWYQQSLDQGLQFLIQYYNGEERAKGNILERFSAQQFPDLHSELNLSSLELGDSALYFCASSVRDGYTDTQYFGPGTRLTVL.

The chain links TRBV19 to TRBJ1-4; 8 nucleotides line up with TRBD1. Trimming at V came to 10 bases and at J to 12 bases, leaving 7 bases not matched to a gene. The CDR3 is made up of 11 amino acids. Looked up from germline, CDR1 is LNHDA and CDR2 is SQIVND (reference sequence). Here the CDR3 reads CAIQDRDELFF. CDR3 sequence (DNA): TGTGCCATACAGGACAGGGATGAACTGTTTTTT.

The rearrangement joins TRBV7-2 to TRBJ1-1, with 7 nucleotides matching TRBD1. Germline loops: CDR1 SGHTA, CDR2 FQGNSA. The CDR3 extends over 14 amino acids. V dropped 5 bases and J dropped 0; count of bases not matched to a gene: 3. The CDR3 nucleotides are TGTGCCAGCAGCAGGGACAGCATGAACACTGAAGCTTTCTTT. As protein: CASSRDSMNTEAFF.

V and J are TRBV7-8 and TRBJ1-6; maybe TRBD1 (6 bases). The germline V and J ends were trimmed by 1 base and 6 bases, with 10 bases remaining between them. Germline V gene data show CDR1 as SGHVS and CDR2 as FQNEAQ. There are 15 residues in the CDR3. Written as DNA, the CDR3 is TGTGCCAGCAGCTTAGAACAGGGTGGTAATTCACCCCTCCACTTT. This translates into CASSLEQGGNSPLHF.

The rearrangement joins TRBV5-6 to TRBJ2-5; the match to TRBD1 covers 7 bases. This CDR3 spans 14 amino acids. J was trimmed by 5 bases and V by 7 bases; bases with no gene match: 11. The V gene's germline CDR1 is SGHDT and CDR2 YYEEEE. The CDR3 DNA follows: TGTGCCAGCTCCGATAAGGGGGCCGATGAGACCCAGTACTTC. This gives the protein CASSDKGADETQYF.